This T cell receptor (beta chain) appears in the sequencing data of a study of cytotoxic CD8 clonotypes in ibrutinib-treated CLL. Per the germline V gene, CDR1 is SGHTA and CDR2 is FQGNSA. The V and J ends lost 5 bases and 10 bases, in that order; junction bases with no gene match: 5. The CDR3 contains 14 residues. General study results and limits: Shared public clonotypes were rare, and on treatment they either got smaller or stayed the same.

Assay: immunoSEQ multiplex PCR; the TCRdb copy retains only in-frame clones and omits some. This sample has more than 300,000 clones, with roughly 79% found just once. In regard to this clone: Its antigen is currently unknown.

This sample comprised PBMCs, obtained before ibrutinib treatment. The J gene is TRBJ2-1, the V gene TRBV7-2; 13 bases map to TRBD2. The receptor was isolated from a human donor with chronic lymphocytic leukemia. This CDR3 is CASSGLAGVREQFF. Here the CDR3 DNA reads TGTGCCAGCAGCGGACTAGCGGGAGTCCGAGAGCAGTTCTTC.